Below are 17 T cell receptor beta chains sequenced from a single sample in a study of molecular identifiers for immune sequencing clone quantification. A single record per CDR3 protein comes from TCRdb applying MiXCR to the PCR reads. The repertoire includes around 320,000 distinct CDR3 sequences, 24% of them detected once, and around 0.74% sits in the top ten. The sample was naive CD8+ T cells from blood, with Jurkat cell RNA spiked in. Subset denoted: FACS-sorted CD8+CD4-CCR7+CD45RA+ naive T cells. The receptor source for this set is a human donor in good health. Some libraries in this study had Jurkat cell RNA spiked in.

This clonotype was seen repeatedly, ten times or more. This chain uses TRBV13 with TRBJ2-7, with D possibly called TRBD1 or TRBD2 (5 bases each). Per the germline V gene, CDR1 is PRHDT and CDR2 is FYEKMQ (reference sequence). This CDR3 region has 15 residues. V was pared by 2 bases and J by 6 bases, with 17 bases between. This CDR3 is CASSLKGIGAREQYF. For the CDR3, the DNA is TGTGCCAGCAGCTTAAAGGGGATCGGGGCCCGCGAGCAGTACTTC.

Comments on this clonotype: A read error is possible here, since a much larger clone lies one base away. The J gene is TRBJ1-1, the V gene TRBV7-9; unclear D gene. Germline V gene data show CDR1 as SEHNR and CDR2 as FQNEAQ (reference sequence). The CDR3 has 13 residues. DNA of the CDR3: TGTGCCGGCAGCTTAGTCGTGAACACTGAAGCTTTCTTT. Protein sequence: CAGSLVVNTEAFF.

About this clonotype itself: This could be a read error, since a much larger clone is one nucleotide away. This rearrangement joins TRBV5-3 to TRBJ2-1; the D gene is possibly TRBD2 (5 bases). TRBV5-3 is an open reading frame, and its role is uncertain. This CDR3 has 15 amino acids. V dropped 8 bases and J dropped 4 bases, with 19 bases sitting between them. CDR3 DNA sequence: TGTGCCAGCATCCCTGACCCGGGGAATTACAATGAGCAGTTCTTC. Translation gives CASIPDPGNYNEQFF.

As concerns this clonotype: This may stem from a read error, because a much larger clone lies one nucleotide away. The gene calls are TRBV7-6 and TRBJ2-2, with D possibly matching TRBD2 (5 bases). CDR1 and CDR2 (germline): SGHVS, FNYEAQ. This CDR3 is built from 16 residues. The CDR3 DNA is TGTGCCAGCAGCTTAGCGAACAGCTGGAACACCGGGGAGCTGTTATTT. It specifies CASSLANSWNTGELLF.

The table lists this clonotype with many counts. The chain is built from TRBV30 and TRBJ2-1, with TRBD2 matching over 11 bases. Germline CDR1 GTSNPN, CDR2 SVGIG (reference sequence). This CDR3 has 14 residues. V shed 0 bases and J 8 bases; nucleotides not matched to a gene: 3. In nucleotides, the CDR3 is TGTGCCTGGAGTGTACTAGCGGGAGAGCATGAGCAGTTCTTC. This codes for CAWSVLAGEHEQFF.

At least ten counts were recorded for this clonotype. The chain recombines TRBV29-1 with TRBJ2-5; D is perhaps TRBD2 (5 bases). Germline V gives CDR1 SQVTM, CDR2 ANQGSEA. Trimming removed 0 bases from V and 4 bases from J, with 15 bases in between. The CDR3 sequence is 15 residues long. In DNA form, the CDR3 reads TGCAGCGTTGAAGATCTTGGGAGTCGGGGAGAGACCCAGTACTTC. Its translation is CSVEDLGSRGETQYF. The complete variable domain, with remaining parts taken from reference TRBV29-1 and TRBJ2-5, reads SAVISQKPSRDICQRGTSLTIQCQVDSQVTMMFWYRQQPGQSLTLIATANQGSEATYESGFVIDKFPISRPNLTFSTLTVSNMSPEDSSIYLCSVEDLGSRGETQYFGPGTRLLVL.

As for this clonotype: A much more abundant neighbour one base away suggests this may be a read error. CDR3 loop: CPSSVAGGEDAFF. The CDR3, as DNA: TGTCCCAGCAGCGTCGCTGGGGGAGAAGATGCTTTCTTT. J is TRBJ1-1 and V is TRBV9, with D perhaps TRBD1 (5 bases). The CDR3 contains 13 residues. CDR1 and CDR2 (germline): SGDLS, YYNGEE.

V gene TRBV2 combines with J gene TRBJ2-7; 8 bases are a match to TRBD2. Germline-derived CDR1 and CDR2 are SNHLY and FYNNEI. The CDR3 contains 18 residues. V was clipped by 4 bases and J by 2 bases; unmatched bases: 16. Written as DNA, the CDR3 is TGTGCCAGCAGTGTGGACAGCTCGCGGGGGGTCAAAACCTACGAGCAGTACTTC. It codes for CASSVDSSRGVKTYEQYF.

This clonotype was counted between two and nine times. The chain is built from TRBV19 and TRBJ2-1, with 8 nucleotides matching TRBD1. The CDR3 is 15 amino acids. J was trimmed by 6 bases and V by 1 base; bases with no gene match: 5. The germline V gene has CDR1 LNHDA and CDR2 SQIVND (reference sequence). CDR3 in DNA: TGTGCCAGTAGTATAGCAGACAGGGGAACCAATGAGCAGTTCTTC. Amino acids: CASSIADRGTNEQFF.

This clonotype has at least ten counts. V usage is TRBV13 and J usage is TRBJ2-7, with 15 bases matching TRBD2. The junction had 10 bases not matched to a gene; V was cut back by 4 bases and J by 9 bases. The length of the CDR3 is 16 residues. Germline CDR1 reads PRHDT; CDR2 reads FYEKMQ (reference sequence). CDR3 coding DNA: TGTGCCAGCAGCTCCGGACTAGCGGGAGGGCCCGGTTGGCAGTACTTC. This sequence encodes CASSSGLAGGPGWQYF.

The chain carries TRBV28 and TRBJ2-1, with D perhaps TRBD2 (6 bases). V dropped 6 bases and J dropped 6 bases, with 12 bases sitting between them. This CDR3 is 13 amino acids long. Germline V CDR1 and CDR2: MDHEN, SYDVKM. The CDR3 DNA reads as TGTGCCAGCAGGGTGACTAGGATCAATGAGCAGTTCTTC. Amino acids: CASRVTRINEQFF.

Only one count was recorded for this clonotype. Just one base apart from a much larger clone, this may be a read error. This chain connects TRBV7-9 to TRBJ2-6; D is unresolved. The CDR3 covers 15 residues. CDR1 SEHNR and CDR2 FQNEAQ come from the germline V gene (reference sequence). Trimming took 1 base from V and 6 from J, leaving 10 bases between them. DNA for the CDR3: TGTGCCAGCAGCTTAGGTTATGCCGTGGCCAACGTCCTGACTTTC. This gives the protein CASSLGYAVANVLTF.

This clonotype came up many times. The chain has TRBV12-3 or TRBV12-4 and TRBJ2-3, with TRBD1 matching 10 bases. CDR3 length: 16 amino acids. V lost 4 bases and J lost 4; bases outside the gene matches: 8. CDR3 in amino acids: CASSSPGQGLADTQYF. The DNA for the CDR3 is TGTGCCAGCAGTTCCCCGGGACAGGGGTTAGCAGATACGCAGTATTTT.

On this clonotype: One end of the junction fails to match germline, which may point to a read error. The rearrangement uses TRBV30 and TRBJ2-5, with no clear D. Germline V gene lookup returns CDR1 GTSNPN and CDR2 SVGIG (reference sequence). The CDR3 length is 14 residues. The CDR3 region is CARSVLGFKETQYF. In nucleotides, the CDR3 is TGTGCCCGGAGTGTACTGGGGTTCAAAGAGACCCAGTACTTC.

The chain uses TRBV7-3 and TRBJ2-1, with TRBD2 identical over 9 bases. After removal of 5 bases from V and 9 bases from J, the junction contained 5 bases not matched to a gene. The CDR3 is 13 amino acids. Germline V lookup: CDR1 SGHTA, CDR2 FQGTGA. CDR3 coding DNA: TGTGCCAGCAGCGCGGGACTAGCAAGTGAGCAGTTCTTC. Translated, it gives CASSAGLASEQFF. Based on the CDR3 plus reference TRBV7-3 and TRBJ2-1, the full variable domain is GAGVSQTPSNKVTEKGKYVELRCDPISGHTALYWYRQSLGQGPEFLIYFQGTGAADDSGLPNDRFFAVRPEGSVSTLKIQRTERGDSAVYLCASSAGLASEQFFGPGTRLTVL.

The sample holds many counts of this clonotype. The genes are TRBV7-9 and TRBJ2-5; D uncertain. The CDR3 spans 14 residues. The V gene lost 5 bases and the J gene lost 3 bases, with 13 bases spanning the gap. CDR1 SEHNR and CDR2 FQNEAQ come from the germline V gene (reference sequence). The CDR3 loop reads CASSLDVRKETQYF. CDR3 sequence (DNA): TGTGCCAGCAGCCTAGACGTACGGAAAGAGACCCAGTACTTC.

Remarks on this clonotype: Being one base from a much bigger clone, this may be a read error. The genes are TRBV2 and TRBJ1-5; D is unclear. Germline V lookup: CDR1 SNHLY, CDR2 FYNNEI. The CDR3 loop spans 15 amino acids. CDR3 nucleotides: TGTGCCAGCAGTGCGTCCGGAAATAGCAATCAGCCCCAGCGTTTT. Protein product: CASSASGNSNQPQRF.